Below are 27 T cell receptor beta chains sequenced from a single sample in a study of early T cells in non-severe SARS-CoV-2 infection listed by TCRdb under 2021. Library generation was performed with 5' RACE. Reads for this sample came from a NextSeq 500. The public reads were reanalyzed by TCRdb: fastp trimming at Q25, MiXCR alignment, in-frame beta chains only. Under each unique CDR3 protein, matching rows form one entry showing the most common genes and DNA. The sample includes around 89,000 distinct CDR3 sequences, with under 15% observed a single time. Together, the top ten hold approximately 0.54% of the sample. Source material: whole blood. These receptors all come from an adult who was a healthcare worker with PCR-confirmed SARS-CoV-2 infection or an uninfected control (not recorded which).

The chain combines TRBV7-9 with TRBJ1-2, with a weak D call TRBD1 (6 bases). Between the trimmed V and J ends, which lost 10 bases and 8 bases, there was a span of 26 bases. Germline V gene sequence: CDR1 SEHNR, CDR2 FQNEAQ (reference sequence). This CDR3 contains 15 residues. The CDR3 DNA sequence: TGTGCCACCCCAGCTAGCCTGGGGGCCATAGGAGGCTACACCTTC. The encoded protein is CATPASLGAIGGYTF.

This clonotype occurred a few times. The CDR3 nucleotides read TGTGCCAGCAGGAGACAGGGCTCCTCTTATGGCTACACCTTC. Translating it yields CASRRQGSSYGYTF. The chain employs TRBV5-5 and TRBJ1-2; 7 positions agree with TRBD1. V gave up 5 bases and J gave up 5 bases; unmatched junction bases: 9. CDR1 and CDR2 from the germline V gene are SGHKS and YYEKEE (reference sequence). The length of the CDR3 is 14 residues.

The chain couples TRBV12-3 or TRBV12-4 to TRBJ1-1; D remains unclear. The CDR3 contains 11 residues. The V gene lost 10 bases and the J gene lost 1 base, with 7 bases spanning the gap. CDR3 coding DNA: TGTGCCACGGTTGGGAACACTGAAGCTTTCTTT. Translating gives CATVGNTEAFF.

A few counts support this clonotype. This chain links TRBV2 with TRBJ1-2; D is ambiguous. Trimming removed 1 base from V and 2 bases from J, with 5 bases in between. Germline V CDR1 and CDR2: SNHLY, FYNNEI. This CDR3 region has 13 residues. As DNA, the CDR3 is TGTGCCAGCAGTGAAGGGGCCAACTATGGCTACACCTTC. As protein: CASSEGANYGYTF.

This clonotype was found a few times. The gene calls are TRBV2 and TRBJ2-1, with D possibly TRBD1 on 5 matching bases. V was shortened by 6 bases and J by 0 bases, with 12 bases between the two germline ends. CDR1 is SNHLY and CDR2 is FYNNEI in the germline V gene. This CDR3 contains 15 residues. The CDR3 bases are TGTGCCAGCAGCGAGACAGCTAGCTCCTACAATGAGCAGTTCTTC. Translation gives CASSETASSYNEQFF.

The V and J genes are TRBV10-3 and TRBJ1-5, with D tentatively TRBD1 (6 bases). CDR1 and CDR2 (germline): ENHRY, SYGVKD. Trimming shortened V by 3 bases and J by 7 bases, and 13 bases separated the two germline ends. This CDR3 region has 14 residues. In nucleotides, the CDR3 is TGTGCCATCAGTGACCAGGGGAGTGGGCAGCCCCAGCATTTT. It yields the protein CAISDQGSGQPQHF.

V is TRBV7-3 and J is TRBJ2-3, with a tentative D call TRBD2 (6 bases). Germline-derived CDR1 and CDR2 are SGHTA and FQGTGA. The CDR3 loop spans 14 amino acids. V gave up 5 bases and J gave up 2 bases, with 11 bases separating them. This chain's CDR3 is CASSGGLNTDTQYF. As DNA, the CDR3 is TGTGCCAGCAGCGGGGGACTGAACACAGATACGCAGTATTTT.

This clonotype appeared a few times. The CDR3 coding sequence is TGTGCCAGCAGCTTTGTCGCGGCGAGCTCCTACAATGAGCAGTTCTTC. Its translation: CASSFVAASSYNEQFF. The V call is TRBV7-2, the J call TRBJ2-1; D not resolved. Trimming removed 3 bases at V and 0 bases at J, with 12 bases between. The germline V gene has CDR1 SGHTA and CDR2 FQGNSA. CDR3 size: 16 residues.

This clonotype was counted many times. The V call is TRBV7-9, the J call TRBJ2-5; D is unclear. CDR3 length: 14 amino acids. Trimming took 0 bases from V and 0 from J, leaving 5 bases between them. Germline V lookup: CDR1 SEHNR, CDR2 FQNEAQ (reference sequence). CDR3 amino acids: CASSLAANQETQYF. CDR3 nucleotides: TGTGCCAGCAGCTTAGCGGCTAACCAAGAGACCCAGTACTTC.

This clonotype appeared a few times. The chain combines TRBV29-1 with TRBJ2-1; D is unclear. Trimming took off 2 bases at V and 0 bases at J, with 11 bases between the two ends. The germline V gene has CDR1 SQVTM and CDR2 ANQGSEA. The CDR3 is 15 amino acids. The DNA for the CDR3 is TGCAGCGTTGAACGTGGCGGAAGCTCCTACAATGAGCAGTTCTTC. Residues: CSVERGGSSYNEQFF.

The J gene is TRBJ2-2, the V gene TRBV12-3 or TRBV12-4, with 7 bases identical to TRBD2. CDR3 length: 14 residues. V lost 2 bases, J lost 6 bases, and 3 bases stayed unmatched. CDR3 protein: CASSLHAGAGELFF. In nucleotides, the CDR3 is TGTGCCAGCAGTTTACACGCGGGGGCCGGGGAGCTGTTTTTT.

The chain has TRBV12-3 or TRBV12-4 and TRBJ1-1; TRBD1 agrees at 7 bases. Trimming cost V 7 bases and J 5 bases; bases outside gene matches: 10. The CDR3 is made up of 14 amino acids. The CDR3 nucleotides are TGTGCCAGCACCTTCGACAGGGATGGGACTGAAGCTTTCTTT. It specifies CASTFDRDGTEAFF.

The chain uses TRBV12-3 or TRBV12-4 and TRBJ1-2; D is perhaps TRBD1 (6 bases). Trimming shortened V by 5 bases and J by 3 bases, and 10 bases separated the two germline ends. The CDR3 sequence is 13 residues long. Written as DNA, the CDR3 is TGTGCCAGCAGTGCAGGGGTTGACTATGGCTACACCTTC. Its translation: CASSAGVDYGYTF.

This clonotype was counted at least ten times. In nucleotides, the CDR3 is TGCAGTGCTAGAGATATGACAGGGTCACAAGAGACCCAGTACTTC. Amino acids: CSARDMTGSQETQYF. V usage is TRBV20-1 and J usage is TRBJ2-5; 7 bases line up with TRBD1. The V gene end was trimmed by 0 bases and the J gene end by 2 bases; junction bases not matched to a gene: 6. Germline CDR1 is DFQATT and CDR2 is SNEGSKA (reference sequence). The CDR3 covers 15 residues.

In its sample, this clonotype was seen many times. This rearrangement joins TRBV10-3 to TRBJ2-5; 10 bases align to TRBD2. The ends lost 3 bases at V and 4 bases at J; junction bases unmatched: 5. The CDR3 length is 15 residues. Germline CDR1 and CDR2: ENHRY and SYGVKD. The CDR3 loop reads CAISDSGGQGETQYF. The CDR3 DNA is TGTGCCATCAGTGATAGCGGGGGGCAGGGAGAGACCCAGTACTTC.

J is TRBJ2-7 and V is TRBV6-1; D may be TRBD1 (6 bases). Trimming took 5 bases from V and 0 from J, leaving 11 bases between them. Germline lookup yields CDR1 MNHNS and CDR2 SASEGT. The CDR3 has 14 amino acids. CDR3 region: CASSTGYGSYEQYV. The DNA of the CDR3 is TGTGCCAGCAGTACAGGGTACGGCTCCTACGAGCAGTACGTC.

This clonotype was recorded many times. This chain's CDR3 is CATSRKKGQGDTQYF. The CDR3 DNA reads TGTGCCACCAGCAGAAAAAAGGGACAGGGGGATACGCAGTATTTT. V and J are TRBV15 and TRBJ2-3; 10 bases are shared with TRBD1. The trim removed 2 bases at V and 6 bases at J, leaving 5 bases unmatched. Germline V gene lookup returns CDR1 LNHNV and CDR2 YYDKDF (reference sequence). The CDR3 is 15 residues long.

This chain joins TRBV9 and TRBJ2-7; unclear D gene. The CDR3 totals 11 residues. Per the germline V gene, CDR1 is SGDLS and CDR2 is YYNGEE. Trimming took 8 bases from V and 0 from J, leaving 6 bases between them. The DNA of the CDR3 is TGTGCCAGGCTGTCCTCCTACGAGCAGTACGTC. It translates to CARLSSYEQYV.

This clonotype was counted at least ten times. V is TRBV30 and J is TRBJ1-1, with D uncertain. V was pared by 3 bases and J by 4 bases, with 12 bases between. This CDR3 comprises 13 residues. Germline lookup yields CDR1 GTSNPN and CDR2 SVGIG (reference sequence). The CDR3 loop is CAWRGIKVTEAFF. In DNA, the CDR3 is TGTGCCTGGAGGGGGATTAAGGTCACTGAAGCTTTCTTT.

This clonotype showed up many times. This chain links TRBV7-3 with TRBJ2-2; 9 bases match TRBD2. This CDR3 is built from 16 residues. Germline trimming cut 6 bases from V and 4 bases from J; bases unmatched to any gene: 9. CDR1 SGHTA and CDR2 FQGTGA come from the germline V gene. This chain's CDR3 is CASSRAGTSLTGELFF. The CDR3 nucleotides read TGTGCCAGCAGTCGAGCCGGGACTAGCCTCACCGGGGAGCTGTTTTTT.

The gene calls are TRBV6-6 and TRBJ1-5; D might be TRBD1 (6 bases). This CDR3 comprises 15 residues. CDR1 is MNHNY and CDR2 is SVGAGI in the germline V gene (reference sequence). Trimming took 2 bases from V and 0 from J, leaving 8 bases between them. CDR3 nucleotides: TGTGCCAGCAGTTACAACAGGGATAGCAATCAGCCCCAGCATTTT. Encoded protein: CASSYNRDSNQPQHF.

V usage is TRBV6-1 and J usage is TRBJ1-1; D is uncertain. From germline, CDR1 is MNHNS and CDR2 SASEGT. There are 13 residues in the CDR3. The V end lost 3 bases, the J end lost 4 bases, and 9 bases lay between the germline ends. The CDR3 sequence is CASSDSRGTEAFF. CDR3 in DNA: TGTGCCAGCAGTGACTCCCGGGGCACTGAAGCTTTCTTT.

The gene calls are TRBV10-2 and TRBJ2-1, with TRBD1 as a possible D gene (5 bases). Germline V gene sequence: CDR1 WSHSY, CDR2 SAAADI. Between the trimmed V and J ends, which lost 1 base and 5 bases, there was a span of 9 bases. The CDR3 length is 14 residues. The CDR3 DNA is TGCGCCAGCAGTGAGTTGATAGGGGACAATGAGCAGTTCTTC. It yields the protein CASSELIGDNEQFF.

The table lists this clonotype with a few counts. The chain joins TRBV6-1 to TRBJ2-1, with a possible D match to TRBD2 (6 bases). This CDR3 spans 15 amino acids. V was pared by 6 bases and J by 5 bases, with 17 bases between. The germline CDR1 and CDR2 sequences are MNHNS and SASEGT. The CDR3 loop is CASSAGWRAHNEQFF. The CDR3 DNA follows: TGTGCCAGCAGCGCAGGGTGGAGGGCGCACAATGAGCAGTTCTTC.

With respect to this clonotype: An end of the junction differs from the germline gene, which may be a read error. This chain links TRBV3-1 with TRBJ1-2; D possibly corresponds to TRBD1 (5 bases). The germline gives CDR1 LGHDT, CDR2 YNNKEL (reference sequence). This CDR3 contains 12 residues. This chain's CDR3 is CASSQASGYVSF. CDR3 nucleotides: TGTGCCAGCAGCCAAGCATCAGGGTACGTCTCCTTC.

This clonotype was detected many times. The chain has TRBV6-5 and TRBJ1-1, with a weak D call TRBD1 (6 bases). Trimming removed 2 bases at V and 1 base at J, with 8 bases between. This CDR3 spans 14 amino acids. CDR1 and CDR2 (germline): MNHEY, SVGAGI. Written as DNA, the CDR3 is TGTGCCAGCAGTTACGACAGGAGGAACACTGAAGCTTTCTTT. This translates into CASSYDRRNTEAFF.

V is TRBV12-5 and J is TRBJ2-7; TRBD1 matches at 8 bases. J was trimmed by 4 bases and V by 6 bases; bases with no gene match: 5. In germline, CDR1 is LGHNT, CDR2 FRNRAP. CDR3 length: 13 residues. The CDR3 nucleotides read TGTGCTAGTGGGACAGGGGTCCTGTACGAGCAGTACGTC. It is translated as CASGTGVLYEQYV.